Shown below are 30 T cell receptor beta chains from a single sample sequenced in a study of shared clonotypes between healthy human individuals. Assay used: immunoSEQ multiplex PCR; TCRdb lists only in-frame clones, some missing. The sample gives about 2.3 million clones, about 92% of which show up once; under 0.45% is in the top ten. The sequenced sample was naive CD4+ T cells from PBMCs. The subset denotes: CD45RA+ positively selected. The source of these receptors is a man in his late teens or twenties in good health. Some clones in this sample may be carry-over from other donors' samples.

This clone showed up just once. Other DNA sequences in this specimen translate into the identical CDR3. V and J are TRBV6-5 and TRBJ2-3; 8 nucleotides line up with TRBD1. V lost 2 bases, J lost 2 bases, and 6 bases stayed unmatched. Germline-derived CDR1 and CDR2 are MNHEY and SVGAGI. The length of the CDR3 is 16 residues. The CDR3 sequence: CASSYQTGANTDTQYF. The CDR3 bases are TGTGCCAGCAGTTACCAGACAGGGGCCAACACAGATACGCAGTATTTT.

V usage is TRBV18 and J usage is TRBJ1-1; tentatively, D is TRBD1 (5 bases). Looked up from germline, CDR1 is KGHSH and CDR2 is LQKENI. Deletions cut 6 bases from V and 10 bases from J, with 18 bases between. This CDR3 contains 13 residues. This CDR3 reads CASSLDPQGRAFF. CDR3 nucleotides: TGTGCCAGCTCCCTCGACCCCCAGGGACGAGCTTTCTTT.

The sample holds one count of this clone. V gene TRBV5-5 combines with J gene TRBJ1-1, with D possibly TRBD1 on 6 matching bases. With 4 bases removed from V and 0 bases from J, the gap between germline ends came to 13 bases. Germline-derived CDR1 and CDR2 are SGHKS and YYEKEE (reference sequence). The CDR3 spans 15 residues. The CDR3 spells CASSRDWGLNTEAFF. CDR3 DNA sequence: TGTGCCAGCAGCCGCGATTGGGGGCTGAACACTGAAGCTTTCTTT. The full variable domain, its missing parts supplied by reference TRBV5-5 and TRBJ1-1, is DAGVTQSPTHLIKTRGQQVTLRCSPISGHKSVSWYQQVLGQGPQFIFQYYEKEERGRGNFPDRFSARQFPNYSSELNVNALLLGDSALYLCASSRDWGLNTEAFFGQGTRLTVV.

This clone was counted once. Other DNA sequences from this sample encode an identical CDR3 as well. The chain recombines TRBV7-9 with TRBJ2-3, with D perhaps assigned TRBD1 or TRBD2 (6 bases each). The length of the CDR3 is 12 residues. In germline, CDR1 is SEHNR, CDR2 FQNEAQ (reference sequence). V was cut by 5 bases and J by 6 bases, with 9 bases left in between. The CDR3 sequence: CASSRGGDTQYF. The CDR3 coding sequence is TGTGCCAGCAGCCGAGGGGGGGATACGCAGTATTTT.

This clone was found a few times. This chain joins TRBV7-2 and TRBJ1-3; D remains ambiguous. V lost 5 bases and J lost 1, with 6 bases in between. Germline CDR1 is SGHTA and CDR2 is FQGNSA. This CDR3 comprises 13 residues. The DNA of the CDR3 is TGTGCCAGCAGCCAAAGTTCTGGAAACACCATATATTTT. Protein sequence: CASSQSSGNTIYF. The full variable domain, rest sourced from reference TRBV7-2 and TRBJ1-3, is GAGVSQSPSNKVTEKGKDVELRCDPISGHTALYWYRQSLGQGLEFLIYFQGNSAPDKSGLPSDRFSAERTGGSVSTLTIQRTQQEDSAVYLCASSQSSGNTIYFGEGSWLTVV.

This rearrangement joins TRBV5-1 to TRBJ2-7, with 11 bases that match TRBD1. Trimming at V came to 4 bases and at J to 6 bases, leaving 12 bases not matched to a gene. Per the germline V gene, CDR1 is SGHRS and CDR2 is YFSETQ. This CDR3 has 16 residues. Written as DNA, the CDR3 is TGCGCCAGCAGCCCCGGGACAGGGGGGTCGGGTGGCGAGCAGTACTTC. Translating gives CASSPGTGGSGGEQYF.

The V and J genes are TRBV2 and TRBJ1-2, with no clear D. This CDR3 has 13 residues. Trimming took off 1 base at V and 7 bases at J, with 10 bases between the two ends. Germline CDR1 is SNHLY and CDR2 is FYNNEI. CDR3 nucleotide sequence: TGTGCCAGCAGTGAAGACTTGGTTGCTGGCTACACCTTC. This translates into CASSEDLVAGYTF.

This clone was detected once. The chain carries TRBV7-3 and TRBJ1-1, with D hard to call. The CDR3 contains 16 residues. V was cut by 1 base and J by 1 base, with 13 bases left in between. The V gene's germline CDR1 is SGHTA and CDR2 FQGTGA. The CDR3 here is CASSLSGRRGNTEAFF. In nucleotides, the CDR3 is TGTGCCAGCAGCTTAAGTGGACGGCGGGGGAACACTGAAGCTTTCTTT.

The chain has TRBV27 and TRBJ1-1; D gene unclear. There are 15 residues in the CDR3. Trimming pared 5 bases from V and 0 bases from J, leaving 13 bases between. Germline V gene sequence: CDR1 MNHEY, CDR2 SMNVEV (reference sequence). The CDR3 sequence: CASSRYPPMNTEAFF. The CDR3 region has the DNA TGTGCCAGCAGTCGGTATCCCCCAATGAACACTGAAGCTTTCTTT.

The V call is TRBV6-6, the J call TRBJ1-3; D gene unclear. Looked up from germline, CDR1 is MNHNY and CDR2 is SVGAGI (reference sequence). Trimming removed 9 bases at V and 0 bases at J, with 12 bases between. There are 14 residues in the CDR3. CDR3 nucleotide sequence: TGTGCCAGTCAAGCAGGATCCTCTGGAAACACCATATATTTT. Translation: CASQAGSSGNTIYF.

The V and J genes are TRBV2 and TRBJ2-1, with TRBD2 matching over 12 bases. The germline gives CDR1 SNHLY, CDR2 FYNNEI. The V segment lost 7 bases and the J segment 4 bases; nucleotides outside the gene matches: 2. The CDR3 is made up of 14 amino acids. CDR3 DNA: TGTGCCAGCATGGGGACTAGCGGGTACAATGAGCAGTTCTTC. This encodes CASMGTSGYNEQFF.

V is TRBV18 and J is TRBJ2-2, with TRBD2 matching 7 bases. From germline, CDR1 is KGHSH and CDR2 LQKENI. The length of the CDR3 is 16 residues. V lost 0 bases, J lost 6 bases, and 7 bases stayed unmatched. The DNA of the CDR3 is TGTGCCAGCTCACCACCCCTAGCGGCATCCTCCGGGGAGCTGTTTTTT. It specifies CASSPPLAASSGELFF.

The rearrangement links TRBV19 to TRBJ1-3; D is possibly TRBD1 (5 bases). CDR1 is LNHDA and CDR2 is SQIVND in the germline V gene (reference sequence). This CDR3 region has 17 residues. Trimming shortened V by 6 bases and J by 1 base, and 19 bases separated the two germline ends. The CDR3 DNA reads as TGTGCCAGTAGCACGAGTCGCGGGGGAAAGTCTGGAAACACCATATATTTT. Protein sequence: CASSTSRGGKSGNTIYF.

The chain uses TRBV19 and TRBJ1-2, with 9 bases identical to TRBD1. Germline-derived CDR1 and CDR2 are LNHDA and SQIVND (reference sequence). J lost 2 bases, V lost 5 bases, and 12 bases had no gene match. This CDR3 is built from 17 residues. The CDR3 sequence is CASSASRDRAINYGYTF. The CDR3 DNA follows: TGTGCCAGTAGTGCCTCCCGGGACAGGGCCATAAACTATGGCTACACCTTC. Looking up the rest from reference TRBV19 and TRBJ1-2 gives the full variable domain: DGGITQSPKYLFRKEGQNVTLSCEQNLNHDAMYWYRQDPGQGLRLIYYSQIVNDFQKGDIAEGYSVSREKKESFPLTVTSAQKNPTAFYLCASSASRDRAINYGYTFGSGTRLTVV.

The V and J genes are TRBV18 and TRBJ2-1, with D perhaps matching TRBD1 or TRBD2 (5 bases each). This CDR3 has 14 residues. Trimming shortened V by 6 bases and J by 10 bases, and 19 bases separated the two germline ends. Germline CDR1 reads KGHSH; CDR2 reads LQKENI. This chain's CDR3 is CASSGRGPNLEQFF. DNA for the CDR3: TGTGCCAGCTCCGGTCGGGGCCCCAATTTGGAGCAGTTCTTC.

This sequence joins TRBV28 and TRBJ2-7; TRBD1 matches at 11 bases. V lost 7 bases and J lost 2; bases outside the gene matches: 4. CDR1 is MDHEN and CDR2 is SYDVKM in the germline V gene. The CDR3 consists of 14 residues. The CDR3 loop reads CASKMGQGAYEQYF. CDR3 coding DNA: TGTGCCAGCAAAATGGGACAGGGGGCCTACGAGCAGTACTTC.

The rearrangement uses TRBV5-4 and TRBJ2-5; 7 nucleotides agree with TRBD1. CDR1 SGHNT and CDR2 YYREEE come from the germline V gene (reference sequence). Trimming removed 4 bases from V and 5 bases from J; junction bases left unmatched: 5. CDR3 length equals 13 residues. CDR3 nucleotide sequence: TGTGCCAGCAGCATACAGGGGCTGGAGACCCAGTACTTC. Translating it yields CASSIQGLETQYF.

The chain combines TRBV19 with TRBJ2-6; D uncertain. CDR1 and CDR2 (germline): LNHDA, SQIVND (reference sequence). The ends were cut back, 2 bases at V and 2 bases at J, with 13 bases in the middle. The CDR3 has 17 amino acids. Here the CDR3 DNA reads TGTGCCAGTAGTATACGAGGCATCCAGGCTGGGGCCAACGTCCTGACTTTC. It encodes CASSIRGIQAGANVLTF.

The J gene is TRBJ2-7, the V gene TRBV5-5; D uncertain. CDR1 SGHKS and CDR2 YYEKEE come from the germline V gene (reference sequence). This CDR3 region has 16 residues. V was clipped by 1 base and J by 3 bases, with 17 bases between them. The CDR3 sequence is CASSLSVPTAGYEQYF. As DNA, the CDR3 is TGTGCCAGCAGCTTGTCTGTCCCGACGGCAGGCTACGAGCAGTACTTC.

This sequence joins TRBV29-1 and TRBJ2-6; tentative D call: TRBD2 (7 bases). The CDR3 has 16 amino acids. V was trimmed by 6 bases and J by 4 bases, leaving 19 bases between them. CDR1 SQVTM and CDR2 ANQGSEA come from the germline V gene. The CDR3 spells CSVKLSGGAGANVLTF. The CDR3 coding sequence is TGCAGCGTAAAGCTCTCGGGGGGCGCCGGGGCCAACGTCCTGACTTTC.

The genes are TRBV6-1 and TRBJ1-5, with D maybe TRBD1 (5 bases). Germline V gives CDR1 MNHNS, CDR2 SASEGT. V lost 2 bases to trimming and J lost 9 bases, with 20 bases between them. The CDR3 length is 16 residues. The CDR3 sequence is CASSEPLGSGYPPQHF. DNA for the CDR3: TGTGCCAGCAGTGAACCCCTGGGGTCAGGGTACCCGCCCCAGCATTTT.

The rearrangement joins TRBV27 to TRBJ2-3; D ambiguous. Germline V gene lookup returns CDR1 MNHEY and CDR2 SMNVEV (reference sequence). The CDR3 is made up of 12 amino acids. V was shortened by 5 bases and J by 6 bases, with 9 bases between the two germline ends. Here the CDR3 reads CASSPGSDTQYF. In DNA, the CDR3 is TGTGCCAGCAGTCCTGGGTCCGATACGCAGTATTTT.

V gene TRBV28 combines with J gene TRBJ2-7; 8 positions match TRBD2. CDR1 is MDHEN and CDR2 is SYDVKM in the germline V gene. The junction had 8 bases not matched to a gene; V was cut back by 6 bases and J by 1 base. The CDR3 extends over 15 amino acids. CDR3 nucleotides: TGTGCCAGCAGCCTCGGGGGGGCAAGGTCCTACGAGCAGTACTTC. As protein: CASSLGGARSYEQYF.

Notes on this clone: The junction departs from germline at one end; a sequencing error may be responsible. The CDR3 reads CSVEDRAGNTIYF. The CDR3 DNA reads as TGCAGCGTGGAAGACAGGGCTGGAAACACCATATATTTT. The chain employs TRBV29-1 and TRBJ1-3, with TRBD1 identical over 7 bases. The CDR3 spans 13 residues. Germline V gene sequence: CDR1 SQVTM, CDR2 ANQGSEA.

This clone appeared a single time. The chain has TRBV30 and TRBJ1-3, with a possible D match to TRBD1 (5 bases). With 1 base removed from V and 0 bases from J, the gap between germline ends came to 10 bases. The CDR3 runs 15 residues. Germline-derived CDR1 and CDR2 are GTSNPN and SVGIG (reference sequence). This chain's CDR3 is CAWSGGSSSGNTIYF. The CDR3 DNA reads as TGTGCCTGGAGTGGGGGGTCCAGCTCTGGAAACACCATATATTTT.

The chain is built from TRBV6-1 and TRBJ1-1; weak D call: TRBD1 (5 bases). Trimming pared 6 bases from V and 5 bases from J, leaving 16 bases between. CDR3 length: 14 residues. CDR1 is MNHNS and CDR2 is SASEGT in the germline V gene. The CDR3 sequence is CASSGRGFDTEAFF. The CDR3 coding sequence is TGTGCCAGCAGCGGACGGGGGTTTGATACTGAAGCTTTCTTT.

In DNA form, the CDR3 reads TGTGCCAGCAGCCCCCGGGGCGCCACCTACAATGAGCAGTTCTTC. This encodes CASSPRGATYNEQFF. V gene TRBV7-3 combines with J gene TRBJ2-1; perhaps D is TRBD1 or TRBD2 (5 bases each). Per germline, CDR1 SGHTA and CDR2 FQGTGA. Trimming left V 5 bases short and J 2 bases short, with 13 bases between. This CDR3 contains 15 residues.

The chain is built from TRBV7-9 and TRBJ1-1; the D gene is possibly TRBD1 (5 bases). Germline V gives CDR1 SEHNR, CDR2 FQNEAQ (reference sequence). The CDR3 length is 13 residues. V shed 7 bases and J shed 4 bases, with 13 bases lying between them. Written as DNA, the CDR3 is TGTGCCAGCATCCATGAAGGGGCCACTGAAGCTTTCTTT. It yields the protein CASIHEGATEAFF.

J is TRBJ1-2 and V is TRBV2; no reliable D call. V gave up 6 bases and J gave up 5 bases, with 7 bases separating them. This CDR3 contains 11 residues. Looked up from germline, CDR1 is SNHLY and CDR2 is FYNNEI. The CDR3 spells CASSSGYGYTF. The CDR3 bases are TGTGCCAGCAGCTCGGGGTATGGCTACACCTTC.

V usage is TRBV15 and J usage is TRBJ2-6; the D is unclear. The germline V gene has CDR1 LNHNV and CDR2 YYDKDF (reference sequence). Between the trimmed V and J ends, which lost 0 bases and 3 bases, there was a span of 12 bases. The CDR3 has 17 residues. The CDR3 here is CATSRDHVEFGANVLTF. CDR3 nucleotide sequence: TGTGCCACCAGCAGAGATCATGTGGAGTTTGGGGCCAACGTCCTGACTTTC.